This TCR beta chain was captured in a study of CXCR3 chemokines and chemotherapy response in bladder cancer (dated by TCRdb to the early 2020s). Broadly, across the study: The study set out to examine whether the activity of the CXCR3 chemokine system within tumors predicted response to chemotherapy in human bladder cancer.

As to this clonotype: The clone's antigen remains unknown. A read error likely explains this, since a far larger clone differs by one base.

The library was generated by PCR. Sequencing used an Illumina HiSeq 2500. Using fastp trimming at Q25 and MiXCR clonotype assembly, TCRdb reanalyzed the public sequencing data and kept in-frame beta chains. Rows are unified per CDR3 protein, each entry keeping the most common DNA and genes. The sample table records about 13,000 distinct CDR3 sequences; 12% of these occur just once. The ten largest clonotypes hold about 24% of the sample. Taken from the germline V gene, the CDR1 and CDR2 loops are MNHEY and SVGAGI. From its cysteine to its phenylalanine, the CDR3 spans 14 amino acids. The DNA shown is the 42-base CDR3, in frame from base 1.

The specimen was taken from a patient whose treatment included neoadjuvant chemotherapy. This receptor chain uses TRBV6-5 and TRBJ2-1, with a tentative D gene TRBD1 over 6 matching bases. Matching the DNA end better, TRBJ2-7 makes the J call doubtful. This TCR came from a human donor with bladder cancer that did not respond to neoadjuvant chemotherapy. The CDR3 has the sequence CASSYSGTWGQQYF. The DNA reads TGTGCCAGCAGTTACTCAGGGACATGGGGCCAGCAGTACTTC.